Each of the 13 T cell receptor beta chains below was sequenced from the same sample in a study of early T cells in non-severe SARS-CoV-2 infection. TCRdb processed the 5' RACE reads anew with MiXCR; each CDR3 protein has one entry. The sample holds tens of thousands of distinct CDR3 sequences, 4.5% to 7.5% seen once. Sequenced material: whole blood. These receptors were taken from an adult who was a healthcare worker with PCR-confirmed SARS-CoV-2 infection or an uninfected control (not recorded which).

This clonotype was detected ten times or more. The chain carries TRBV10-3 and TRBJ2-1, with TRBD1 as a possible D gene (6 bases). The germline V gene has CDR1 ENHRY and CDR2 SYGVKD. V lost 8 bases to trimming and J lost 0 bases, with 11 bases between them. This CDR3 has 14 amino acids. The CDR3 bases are TGTGCCATCCGGGACATCGTCTCCTACAATGAGCAGTTCTTC. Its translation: CAIRDIVSYNEQFF.

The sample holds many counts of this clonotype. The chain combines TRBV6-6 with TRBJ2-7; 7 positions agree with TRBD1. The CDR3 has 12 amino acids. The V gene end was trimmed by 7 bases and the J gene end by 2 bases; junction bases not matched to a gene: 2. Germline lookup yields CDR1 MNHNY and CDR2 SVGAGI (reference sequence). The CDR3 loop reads CASTDRAYEQYF. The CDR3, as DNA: TGTGCCAGCACCGACAGGGCCTACGAGCAGTACTTC.

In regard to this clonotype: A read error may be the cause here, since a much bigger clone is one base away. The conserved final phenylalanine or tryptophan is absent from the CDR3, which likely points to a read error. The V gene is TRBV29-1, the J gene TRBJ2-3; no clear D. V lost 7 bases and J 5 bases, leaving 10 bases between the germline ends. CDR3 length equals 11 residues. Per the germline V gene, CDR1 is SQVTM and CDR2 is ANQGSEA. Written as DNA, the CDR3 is TGCAGCGCCAATGCCGGAGATACGCAGTATTAT. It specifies CSANAGDTQYY.

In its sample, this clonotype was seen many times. The CDR3 bases are TGTGCCAGCAGTTTCGGGGGCCGGGAGACCCAGTACTTC. Translation gives CASSFGGRETQYF. This chain connects TRBV12-3 or TRBV12-4 to TRBJ2-5; D tentatively reads TRBD1 or TRBD2 (6 bases each). V was trimmed by 3 bases and J by 5 bases, leaving 10 bases between them. The CDR3 is made up of 13 amino acids.

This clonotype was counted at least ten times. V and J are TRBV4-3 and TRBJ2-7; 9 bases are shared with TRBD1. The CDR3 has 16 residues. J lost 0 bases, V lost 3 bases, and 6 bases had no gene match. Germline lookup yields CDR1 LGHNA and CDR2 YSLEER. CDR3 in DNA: TGCGCCAGCAGCCACCTCGGGACAGGGTTCTCCTACGAGCAGTACTTC. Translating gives CASSHLGTGFSYEQYF.

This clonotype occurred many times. For the CDR3, the DNA is TGTGCCATCAACAATGTCGGGGGCACCATATATTTT. It yields the protein CAINNVGGTIYF. The V call is TRBV10-3, the J call TRBJ1-3; D might be TRBD1 (5 bases). The CDR3 length is 12 residues. The germline CDR1 and CDR2 sequences are ENHRY and SYGVKD. The V end was cut by 7 bases, the J end by 9 bases, with 13 bases between.

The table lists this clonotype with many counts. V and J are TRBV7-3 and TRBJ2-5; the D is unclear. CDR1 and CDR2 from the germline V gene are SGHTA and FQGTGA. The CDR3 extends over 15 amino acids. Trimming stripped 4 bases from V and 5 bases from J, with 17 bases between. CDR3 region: CASSSLASSRETQYF. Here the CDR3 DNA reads TGTGCCAGCAGCTCCTTAGCCTCTTCTCGGGAGACCCAGTACTTC.

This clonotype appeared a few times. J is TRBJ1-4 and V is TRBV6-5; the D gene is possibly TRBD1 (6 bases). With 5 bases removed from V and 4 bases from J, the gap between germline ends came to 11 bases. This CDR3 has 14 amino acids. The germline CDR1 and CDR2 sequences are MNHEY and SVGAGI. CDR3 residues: CASSPRQVNEKLFF. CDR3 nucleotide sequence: TGTGCCAGCAGTCCAAGACAGGTTAATGAAAAACTGTTTTTT.

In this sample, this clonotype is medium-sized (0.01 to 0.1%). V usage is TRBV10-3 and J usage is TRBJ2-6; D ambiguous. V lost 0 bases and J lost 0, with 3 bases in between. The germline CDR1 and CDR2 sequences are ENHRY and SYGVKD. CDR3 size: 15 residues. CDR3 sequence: CAISESHSGANVLTF. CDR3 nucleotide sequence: TGTGCCATCAGTGAGTCACACTCTGGGGCCAACGTCCTGACTTTC.

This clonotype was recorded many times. For the CDR3, the DNA is TGCAGCGTTGCCGGGGTCGGCTCCTACGAGCAGTACTTC. It specifies CSVAGVGSYEQYF. This chain connects TRBV29-1 to TRBJ2-7; a possible D gene is TRBD2 (5 bases). V was cut by 4 bases and J by 0 bases, with 10 bases left in between. Germline loops: CDR1 SQVTM, CDR2 ANQGSEA. The CDR3 has 13 amino acids.

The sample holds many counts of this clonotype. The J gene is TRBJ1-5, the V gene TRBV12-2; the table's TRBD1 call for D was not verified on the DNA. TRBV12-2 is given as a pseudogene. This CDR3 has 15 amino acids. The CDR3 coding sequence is TGTGCAAGTCGTTGTGGACAGGAGAGGAATCAGCCCCAGCATTTT. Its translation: CASRCGQERNQPQHF.

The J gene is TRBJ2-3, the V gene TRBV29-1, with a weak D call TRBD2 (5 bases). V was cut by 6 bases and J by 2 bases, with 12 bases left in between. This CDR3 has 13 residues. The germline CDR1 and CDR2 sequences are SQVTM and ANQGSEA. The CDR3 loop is CSVRGRFTDTQYF. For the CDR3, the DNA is TGCAGCGTCCGAGGGAGATTCACAGATACGCAGTATTTT.

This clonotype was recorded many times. As DNA, the CDR3 is TGTGCCTGGAGTGTACGAGTGGGCAATGAGCAGTTCTTC. This encodes CAWSVRVGNEQFF. V gene TRBV30 combines with J gene TRBJ2-1; the D is unclear. The germline gives CDR1 GTSNPN, CDR2 SVGIG (reference sequence). The CDR3 totals 13 residues. V was clipped by 0 bases and J by 6 bases, with 9 bases between them. The full variable domain, its missing parts supplied by reference TRBV30 and TRBJ2-1, is SQTIHQWPATLVQPVGSPLSLECTVEGTSNPNLYWYRQAAGRGLQLLFYSVGIGQISSEVPQNLSASRPQDRQFILSSKKLLLSDSGFYLCAWSVRVGNEQFFGPGTRLTVL.